This T cell receptor (beta chain) derives from a study of cytomegalovirus exposure and HLA in healthy donors. PCR amplification relied on 60 Vbeta primers (plus 13 Jbeta primers). Here immunoSEQ multiplex PCR was the method, and the copy in TCRdb shows in-frame clones only, minus some. The top ten clones hold about 2.5% of a sample with about 98,000 clones, 70% of them seen once. J was trimmed by 3 bases and V by 5 bases; bases with no gene match: 10. CDR1 MNHEY and CDR2 SMNVEV come from the germline V gene (reference sequence). This CDR3 contains 17 residues. This chain connects TRBV27 to TRBJ2-7; 13 bases map to TRBD2. The receptor's source is a man in his fifties or sixties in good health and CMV-seronegative. The sample consisted of PBMCs. CDR3 nucleotides: TGTGCCAGCAGTAAACTAGCGGGAGGGTTTATAGTCTACGAGCAGTACTTC. This translates into CASSKLAGGFIVYEQYF.